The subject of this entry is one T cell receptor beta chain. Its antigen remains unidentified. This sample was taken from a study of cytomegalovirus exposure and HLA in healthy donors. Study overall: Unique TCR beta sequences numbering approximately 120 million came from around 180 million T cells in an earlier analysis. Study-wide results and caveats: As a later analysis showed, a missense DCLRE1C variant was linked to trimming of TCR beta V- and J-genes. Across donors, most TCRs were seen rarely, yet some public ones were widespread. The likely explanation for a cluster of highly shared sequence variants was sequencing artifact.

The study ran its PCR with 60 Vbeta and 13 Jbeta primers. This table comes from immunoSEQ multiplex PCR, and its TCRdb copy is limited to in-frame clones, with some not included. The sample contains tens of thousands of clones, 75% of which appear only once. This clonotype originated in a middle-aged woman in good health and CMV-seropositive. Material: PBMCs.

CDR3 loop: CASSPEAGPYEQYF. DNA for the CDR3: TGTGCCAGTAGTCCGGAAGCGGGACCATACGAGCAGTACTTC. The rearrangement links TRBV19 to TRBJ2-7; 7 bases agree with TRBD2. Germline assignment: CDR1 LNHDA and CDR2 SQIVND (reference sequence). V lost 5 bases, J lost 4 bases, and 8 bases stayed unmatched. The CDR3 consists of 14 residues.